Each of the 2 T cell receptor beta chains below was sequenced from the same sample in a study of cytomegalovirus exposure and HLA in healthy donors. Data came from immunoSEQ multiplex PCR; TCRdb stores just in-frame clones and leaves some out. The sample contains a few hundred thousand clones, just over 85% of which appear only once. The sample was PBMCs. These receptors were taken from a woman in her late teens or twenties in good health and CMV-seronegative.

This chain joins TRBV6-6 and TRBJ2-3; D ambiguous. V lost 4 bases, J lost 0 bases, and 11 bases lay in between. Germline V lookup: CDR1 MNHNY, CDR2 SVGAGI (reference sequence). This CDR3 region has 15 residues. CDR3 nucleotide sequence: TGTGCCAGCAGTTTCCGAGGATCTAGCACAGATACGCAGTATTTT. This sequence encodes CASSFRGSSTDTQYF.

The chain joins TRBV28 to TRBJ1-2, with a weak D call TRBD1 (5 bases). The CDR3 has 16 amino acids. V was shortened by 3 bases and J by 8 bases, with 22 bases between the two germline ends. Germline V gene lookup returns CDR1 MDHEN and CDR2 SYDVKM. CDR3 sequence: CASSFTGRGYRLGYTF. In DNA, the CDR3 is TGTGCCAGCAGTTTTACCGGGCGGGGCTACCGTCTCGGCTACACCTTC.